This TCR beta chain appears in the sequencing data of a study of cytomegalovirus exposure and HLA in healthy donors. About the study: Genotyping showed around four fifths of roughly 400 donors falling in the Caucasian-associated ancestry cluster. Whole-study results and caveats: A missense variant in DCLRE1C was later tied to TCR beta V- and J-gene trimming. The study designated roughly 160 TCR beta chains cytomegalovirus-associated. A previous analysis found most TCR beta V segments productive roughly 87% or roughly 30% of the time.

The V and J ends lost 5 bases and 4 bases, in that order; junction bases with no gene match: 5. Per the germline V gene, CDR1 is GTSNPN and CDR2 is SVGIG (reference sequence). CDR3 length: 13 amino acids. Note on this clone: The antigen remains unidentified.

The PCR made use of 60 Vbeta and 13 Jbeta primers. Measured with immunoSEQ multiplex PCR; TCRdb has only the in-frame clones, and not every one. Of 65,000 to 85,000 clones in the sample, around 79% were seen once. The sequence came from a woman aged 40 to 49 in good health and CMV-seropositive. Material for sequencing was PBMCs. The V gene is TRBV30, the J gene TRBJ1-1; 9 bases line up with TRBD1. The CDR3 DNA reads TGTGCCTGGGATCGGGACAGGGCCACTGAAGCTTTCTTT. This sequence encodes CAWDRDRATEAFF.